Below, 10 T cell receptor beta chains from the same sample are listed, as sequenced in a study of CD8 T cells in ankylosing spondylitis. Each CDR3 protein gets one entry after TCRdb re-called the 5' RACE reads with MiXCR. The data show 150,000 to 200,000 distinct CDR3 sequences, 10% to 15% seen once. Sequences were obtained from blood, either unsorted or a sorted T cell fraction (not recorded which). Receptors originate from a female donor with ankylosing spondylitis or in good health (not recorded which).

This clonotype was seen repeatedly, ten times or more. V is TRBV24-1 and J is TRBJ2-1; no reliable D call. This CDR3 contains 19 residues. V lost 3 bases, J lost 1 base, and 21 bases lay in between. Germline CDR1 KGHDR, CDR2 SFDVKD. The CDR3 reads CATSDGVFGYSLSYNEQFF. The CDR3 region has the DNA TGTGCCACCAGTGATGGGGTTTTCGGGTACAGCCTATCCTACAATGAGCAGTTCTTC.

The V gene is TRBV29-1, the J gene TRBJ2-6, with D perhaps TRBD1 (5 bases). V was cut by 0 bases and J by 4 bases, with 19 bases left in between. This CDR3 is 18 amino acids long. CDR1 and CDR2 from the germline V gene are SQVTM and ANQGSEA. DNA of the CDR3: TGCAGCGTTGAAGATCTTAGGACAAGATTCCTAGGGGCCAACGTCCTGACTTTC. Residues: CSVEDLRTRFLGANVLTF.

V gene TRBV30 combines with J gene TRBJ2-1; TRBD2 matches at 10 bases. The germline CDR1 and CDR2 sequences are GTSNPN and SVGIG (reference sequence). This CDR3 has 15 residues. The V gene end was trimmed by 0 bases and the J gene end by 6 bases; junction bases not matched to a gene: 5. CDR3 residues: CAWSVRLAGGNEQFF. The CDR3 DNA is TGTGCCTGGAGTGTACGATTAGCGGGAGGCAATGAGCAGTTCTTC.

This clonotype was seen ten or more times. V gene TRBV20-1 combines with J gene TRBJ2-5; 8 bases agree with TRBD2. The germline CDR1 and CDR2 sequences are DFQATT and SNEGSKA (reference sequence). The CDR3 has 14 amino acids. The junction had 9 bases not matched to a gene; V was cut back by 5 bases and J by 4 bases. CDR3 region: CSALPGLAGETQYF. As DNA, the CDR3 is TGCAGTGCTCTTCCTGGACTAGCCGGAGAGACCCAGTACTTC.

The chain joins TRBV7-8 to TRBJ2-2; D may be TRBD1 (6 bases). Germline-derived CDR1 and CDR2 are SGHVS and FQNEAQ. This CDR3 contains 13 residues. V was shortened by 5 bases and J by 6 bases, with 10 bases between the two germline ends. CDR3 in amino acids: CASSKTGSGELFF. For the CDR3, the DNA is TGTGCCAGCAGCAAGACAGGATCCGGGGAGCTGTTTTTT.

This clonotype was counted only a few times. The chain recombines TRBV3-1 with TRBJ2-1; weak D call: TRBD2 (5 bases). In germline, CDR1 is LGHDT, CDR2 YNNKEL (reference sequence). CDR3 length: 14 residues. Trimming stripped 4 bases from V and 8 bases from J, with 15 bases between. In nucleotides, the CDR3 is TGTGCCAGCAGCCCCGGGATTATTCCCGATGAGCAGTTCTTC. This gives the protein CASSPGIIPDEQFF.

This clonotype was counted many times. This chain links TRBV20-1 with TRBJ2-3; 9 bases agree with TRBD2. The germline V gene has CDR1 DFQATT and CDR2 SNEGSKA (reference sequence). The ends lost 1 base at V and 4 bases at J; junction bases unmatched: 9. There are 16 residues in the CDR3. The CDR3, as DNA: TGCAGTGCTAGAGGGATAGCGGGAGCGGTCGCAGATACGCAGTATTTT. Amino acids: CSARGIAGAVADTQYF.

This chain connects TRBV12-3 or TRBV12-4 to TRBJ2-1; 7 positions agree with TRBD1. This CDR3 has 15 amino acids. The V gene end was trimmed by 6 bases and the J gene end by 2 bases; junction bases not matched to a gene: 7. The CDR3 loop reads CASSRQGPPYNEQFF. CDR3 in DNA: TGTGCCAGCAGCCGACAGGGACCTCCCTACAATGAGCAGTTCTTC.

This clonotype was found many times. The chain uses TRBV19 and TRBJ2-1, with 10 bases aligning to TRBD2. The CDR3 has 17 amino acids. Germline values: CDR1 LNHDA, CDR2 SQIVND (reference sequence). Trimming removed 7 bases from V and 6 bases from J; junction bases left unmatched: 15. CDR3 sequence reads: CASNQYGLAGETNEQFF. DNA of the CDR3: TGTGCCAGTAACCAGTACGGCCTAGCGGGAGAGACCAATGAGCAGTTCTTC.

The chain has TRBV20-1 and TRBJ2-2, with TRBD1 as a possible D gene (6 bases). Germline assignment: CDR1 DFQATT and CDR2 SNEGSKA (reference sequence). This CDR3 contains 13 residues. The CDR3 nucleotides are TGCATCAACTGGGGGCGATACACCGGGGAGCTGTTTTTT. The encoded protein is CINWGRYTGELFF.